What follows describes a single T cell receptor beta chain. The antigen is unknown. The CDR3 runs 16 residues. Germline loops: CDR1 WSHSY, CDR2 SAAADI. Losses at the gene ends were 2 bases for V and 3 bases for J; bases not matched to a gene: 9. This entry comes from a study of cytomegalovirus exposure and HLA in healthy donors. Whole-study findings and limits: Presence/absence analyses rested on an assumption that sequencing depth was roughly uniform across donors.

Amplification used 60 Vbeta primers and 13 Jbeta primers. Original methodology: About 9.9 million of the approximately 80 million unique TCR beta chains counted in a later analysis were shared. Clones were sequenced by immunoSEQ multiplex PCR, and TCRdb holds only the in-frame ones, with some missing. V, J and clone size reflect that table, while D and trimming were determined from the DNA. The sample includes 150,000 to 200,000 clones, more than 75% of them seen just once. V usage is TRBV10-2 and J usage is TRBJ2-7; 8 bases are a match to TRBD2. Sequenced: PBMCs. The sequence was obtained from a woman aged 40 to 50 in good health and CMV-seronegative. The CDR3 DNA follows: TGCGCCAGCAGTGAGGGAGCGGGGGCCAGCAGCTACGAGCAGTACTTC. This gives the protein CASSEGAGASSYEQYF.